This record looks at one T cell receptor (beta chain) sequence and its context. Data came from immunoSEQ multiplex PCR; TCRdb stores just in-frame clones and leaves some out. Of approximately 87,000 clones listed, roughly 93% are singletons. This sample was included in a study of control samples from healthy donors and cancer patients. Germline CDR1 MNHEY, CDR2 SVGAGI. This CDR3 is built from 16 residues. V lost 4 bases to trimming and J lost 2 bases; unmatched junction nucleotides: 8. V is TRBV6-5 and J is TRBJ1-3; 7 bases align to TRBD1. The sample was PBMCs. The sequence was collected from a woman aged 40 to 50 with lung cancer. The CDR3 region is CASSSTEGATGNTIYF. CDR3 sequence (DNA): TGTGCCAGCAGTTCGACGGAGGGGGCAACTGGAAACACCATATATTTT.